This T cell receptor (beta chain) was captured by sequencing in a study of T cells in localized non-small cell lung cancer. Study-level results: Of the top 100 tumor clones, median roughly 60 were in adjacent lung, approximately 29 among its top 100. Clonality peaked in uninvolved adjacent lung rather than tumor. Higher adjacent-lung clonality was associated with shorter survival.

About this clone itself: Its target is not known.

Germline loops: CDR1 SQVTM, CDR2 ANQGSEA. This CDR3 region has 15 residues. Trimming cost V 4 bases and J 0 bases, with 13 bases left between them. TCRdb's copy holds only in-frame clones and misses some; the assay was immunoSEQ multiplex PCR. There are 70,000 to 95,000 clones in the sample; approximately 91% occur only once, and over 4% lies in the top ten. V and J are TRBV29-1 and TRBJ1-3, with D tentatively TRBD1 (6 bases). This clonotype originated in a woman aged 35 to 75 with stage II squamous cell lung carcinoma. The sequences come from PBMCs, collected before any cancer treatment. The CDR3 protein is CSVGGPPSSGNTIYF. The CDR3 DNA follows: TGCAGCGTTGGGGGGCCACCCAGCTCTGGAAACACCATATATTTT.